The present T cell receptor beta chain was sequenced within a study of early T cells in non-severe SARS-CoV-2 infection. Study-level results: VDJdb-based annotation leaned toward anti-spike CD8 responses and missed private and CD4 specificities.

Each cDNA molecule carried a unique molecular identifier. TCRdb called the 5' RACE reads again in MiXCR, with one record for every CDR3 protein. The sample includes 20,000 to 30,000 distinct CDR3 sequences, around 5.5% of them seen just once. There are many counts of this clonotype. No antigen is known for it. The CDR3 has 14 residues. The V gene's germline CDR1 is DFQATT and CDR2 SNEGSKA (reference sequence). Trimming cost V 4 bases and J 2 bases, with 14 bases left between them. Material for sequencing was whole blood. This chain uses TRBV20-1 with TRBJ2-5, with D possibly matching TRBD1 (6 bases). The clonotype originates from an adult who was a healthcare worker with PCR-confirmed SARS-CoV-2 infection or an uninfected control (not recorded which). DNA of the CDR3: TGCAGTGCTATTCTCGACAGGAAACAAGAGACCCAGTACTTC. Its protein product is CSAILDRKQETQYF.